This T cell receptor beta chain is from a study of cytomegalovirus exposure and HLA in healthy donors. General observations from the study: Both high specificity and high sensitivity reportedly marked the classifier's diagnosis of cytomegalovirus status. The authors enumerated over 150 TCR beta chains as linked to cytomegalovirus. First-cohort TCR clusters were later found to tend to co-occur in the 120 validation repertoires.

Germline loops: CDR1 SGHRS, CDR2 YFSETQ. The CDR3 extends over 18 amino acids. The V and J ends lost 0 bases and 2 bases respectively, with 15 bases between them. Some clones are missing from TCRdb's copy, which holds only in-frame ones; the method was immunoSEQ multiplex PCR. The repertoire holds about 88,000 clones, roughly 83% seen once, with 9.5% to 13% in the top ten. For this clone: The antigen is unknown.

This sequence joins TRBV5-1 and TRBJ2-6; D possibly corresponds to TRBD2 (6 bases). Sequences were obtained from PBMCs. The sequence was obtained from a woman aged 18-30 years in good health and CMV-seropositive. CDR3: CASSLARDGGAGANVLTF. The CDR3 nucleotides are TGCGCCAGCAGCTTGGCGCGGGATGGCGGGGCTGGGGCCAACGTCCTGACTTTC.